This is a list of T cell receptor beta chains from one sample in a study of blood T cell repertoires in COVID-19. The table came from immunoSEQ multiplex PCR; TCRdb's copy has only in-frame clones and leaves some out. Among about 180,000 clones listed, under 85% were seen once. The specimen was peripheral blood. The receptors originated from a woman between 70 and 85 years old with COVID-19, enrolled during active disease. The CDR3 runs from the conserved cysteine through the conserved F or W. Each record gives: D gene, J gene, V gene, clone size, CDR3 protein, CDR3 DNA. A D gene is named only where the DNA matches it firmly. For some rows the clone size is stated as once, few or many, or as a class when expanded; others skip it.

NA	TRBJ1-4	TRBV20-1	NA	CSASVGHSDEKLFF	TGCAGTGCTAGTGTGGGACACAGCGATGAAAAACTGTTTTTT
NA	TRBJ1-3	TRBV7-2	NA	CASSSTGTHGAIYF	TGTGCCAGCAGCTCCACAGGGACCCACGGAGCCATATATTTT
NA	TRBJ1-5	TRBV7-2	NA	CASSFGGGDQPQHF	TGTGCCAGCAGCTTCGGGGGAGGAGATCAGCCCCAGCATTTT
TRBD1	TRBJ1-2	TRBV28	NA	CASSIKQGNYGYTF	TGTGCCAGCAGTATTAAACAGGGGAACTATGGCTACACCTTC
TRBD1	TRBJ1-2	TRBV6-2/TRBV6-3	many	CASSYSFGQDDYTF	TGTGCCAGCAGTTACTCCTTTGGACAGGATGACTACACCTTC
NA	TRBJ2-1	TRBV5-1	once	CASSLERSEQFF	TGCGCCAGCAGCCTGGAGAGGAGTGAGCAGTTCTTC
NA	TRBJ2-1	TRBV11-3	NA	CASSLSSYNEQFF	TGTGCCAGCAGCTTATCGAGTTACAATGAGCAGTTCTTC
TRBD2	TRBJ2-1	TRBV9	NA	CASSVSPPETSGHNEQFF	TGTGCCAGCAGCGTATCACCCCCAGAGACTAGCGGGCACAATGAGCAGTTCTTC
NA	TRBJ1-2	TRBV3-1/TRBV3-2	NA	CASSQALSRAAGHYGYTF	TGTGCCAGCAGCCAAGCCTTAAGTCGGGCTGCGGGTCACTACGGCTACACCTTC
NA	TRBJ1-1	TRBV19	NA	CASTLQGWDTEAFF	TGTGCCAGTACCCTCCAGGGGTGGGACACTGAAGCTTTCTTT
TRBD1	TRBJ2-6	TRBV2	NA	CASSQQGSGANVLTF	TGTGCCAGCAGTCAACAGGGGTCTGGGGCCAACGTCCTGACTTTC
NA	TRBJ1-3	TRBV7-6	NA	CASSPVAYTAGNTIYF	TGTGCCAGCAGCCCAGTGGCCTACACAGCTGGAAACACCATATATTTT
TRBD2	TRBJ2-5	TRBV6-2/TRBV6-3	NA	CASSYSVTSGKETQYF	TGTGCCAGCAGTTACTCAGTGACTAGCGGGAAGGAGACCCAGTACTTC
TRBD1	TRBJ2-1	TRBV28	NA	CASSLGQGRNEQFF	TGTGCCAGCAGTTTAGGACAGGGTAGAAATGAGCAGTTCTTC
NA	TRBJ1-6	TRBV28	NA	CASSLHRELERDSPLHF	TGTGCCAGCAGTTTACATAGGGAGTTAGAGAGGGATTCACCCCTCCACTTT
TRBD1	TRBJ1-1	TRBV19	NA	CASTADRRSVEAFF	TGTGCCAGTACCGCGGACAGGCGGAGCGTTGAAGCTTTCTTT
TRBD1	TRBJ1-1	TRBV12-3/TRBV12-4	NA	CASSGTGWGEAFF	TGTGCCAGCAGTGGGACAGGGTGGGGTGAAGCTTTCTTT
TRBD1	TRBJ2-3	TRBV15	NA	CATRGGGETDTQYF	TGTGCCACCAGAGGGGGCGGTGAGACAGATACGCAGTATTTT
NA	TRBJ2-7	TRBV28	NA	CASVNSGTYEQYF	TGTGCCAGCGTTAATAGCGGCACCTACGAGCAGTACTTC
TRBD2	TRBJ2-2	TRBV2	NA	CASSVLSGTNTGELFF	TGTGCCAGCAGTGTATTAAGCGGGACTAACACCGGGGAGCTGTTTTTT
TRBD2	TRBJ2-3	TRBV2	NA	CASSGTSPTDTQYF	TGTGCCAGCAGTGGGACTAGCCCCACAGATACGCAGTATTTT
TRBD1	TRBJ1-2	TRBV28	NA	CASRPTGGPYGYTF	TGTGCCAGCAGACCGACAGGGGGCCCCTATGGCTACACCTTC
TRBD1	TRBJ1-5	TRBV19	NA	CASSPGQSNQPQHF	TGTGCCAGTAGTCCGGGACAGAGCAATCAGCCCCAGCATTTT
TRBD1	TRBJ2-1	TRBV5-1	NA	CASSLGQGAYNEQFF	TGCGCCAGCAGCCTGGGACAGGGGGCATACAATGAGCAGTTCTTC
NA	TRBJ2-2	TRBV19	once	CASKKGDRAHTGELFF	TGTGCCAGTAAAAAAGGGGATAGGGCCCACACCGGGGAGCTGTTTTTT
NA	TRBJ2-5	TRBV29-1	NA	CSVVRSQETQYF	TGCAGCGTTGTAAGGAGTCAAGAGACCCAGTACTTC
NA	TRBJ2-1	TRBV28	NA	CASSLKPTYNEQFF	TGTGCCAGCAGTTTAAAACCTACCTACAATGAGCAGTTCTTC
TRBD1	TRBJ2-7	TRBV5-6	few	CASSLAGQAYEQYF	TGTGCCAGCAGCTTGGCCGGACAGGCCTACGAGCAGTACTTC
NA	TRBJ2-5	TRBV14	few	CASSQGLGETQYF	TGTGCCAGCAGCCAAGGACTAGGGGAGACCCAGTACTTC
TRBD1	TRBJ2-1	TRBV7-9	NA	CASSQGAYNEQFF	TGTGCCAGCAGCCAGGGGGCCTACAATGAGCAGTTCTTC
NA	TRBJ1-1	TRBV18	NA	CASSTSSGVGTEAFF	TGTGCCAGCTCAACGTCATCGGGGGTAGGAACTGAAGCTTTCTTT
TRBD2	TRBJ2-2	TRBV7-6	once	CASSYPGTTTGELFF	TGTGCCAGCAGCTATCCCGGGACTACGACCGGGGAGCTGTTTTTT
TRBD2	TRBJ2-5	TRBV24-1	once	CATSDGTTDGETQYF	TGTGCCACCAGTGACGGGACTACCGATGGAGAGACCCAGTACTTC
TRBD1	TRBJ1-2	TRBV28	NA	CASSQPGQGIVYGYTF	TGTGCCAGCAGTCAACCGGGACAGGGAATCGTGTACGGCTACACCTTC
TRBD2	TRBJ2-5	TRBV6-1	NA	CASSEAVPSSGKETQYF	TGTGCCAGCAGTGAAGCAGTCCCGTCTAGCGGCAAAGAGACCCAGTACTTC
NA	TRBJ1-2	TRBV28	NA	CASSSTTDGYTF	TGTGCCAGCAGTTCAACCACAGATGGCTACACCTTC
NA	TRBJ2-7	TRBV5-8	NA	CASSTRVGEQYF	TGTGCCAGCAGCACCAGGGTTGGCGAGCAGTACTTC
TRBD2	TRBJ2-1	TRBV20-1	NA	CSASRGSSYNEQFF	TGCAGTGCGAGTCGCGGGAGCTCCTACAATGAGCAGTTCTTC
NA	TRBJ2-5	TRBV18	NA	CASSPRTNSYQETQYF	TGTGCCAGCTCACCCCGCACTAACTCGTACCAAGAGACCCAGTACTTC
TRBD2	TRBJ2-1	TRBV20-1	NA	CSASGGSEQFF	TGCAGTGCCTCGGGCGGGAGTGAGCAGTTCTTC
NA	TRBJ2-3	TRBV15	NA	CATTRVGRGDTHTQYF	TGTGCCACCACGAGGGTGGGCAGGGGTGACACGCATACGCAGTATTTT
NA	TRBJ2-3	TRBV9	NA	CASSVKVAPTDTQYF	TGTGCCAGCAGCGTAAAGGTAGCCCCCACAGATACGCAGTATTTT